These 15 T cell receptor beta chains were all obtained from the same sample, sequenced in a study of OX40 agonist ivuxolimab in advanced cancers. Data came from immunoSEQ multiplex PCR; TCRdb stores just in-frame clones and leaves some out. The sample consists of almost 85,000 clones, approximately 95% of them appearing once. The sample was CD4+ or CD8+ T cells sorted from blood, taken in a trial of the OX40 agonist ivuxolimab. The origin of the receptors is an adult with an advanced solid tumor such as melanoma, head and neck, liver or kidney cancer.

The chain combines TRBV12-2 with TRBJ2-4. TRBV12-2 is a recognized pseudogene. The CDR3 has 20 amino acids. In DNA form, the CDR3 reads TGTGCAAGTCGCCCTTACCCGACGAGGATGGGGGAAAGGACCAAAAACATTCAGTACTTC. Protein: CASRPYPTRMGERTKNIQYF.

This clone is deemed medium-sized. This sequence joins TRBV28 and TRBJ1-3, with 8 nucleotides matching TRBD1. The V gene's germline CDR1 is MDHEN and CDR2 SYDVKM. The CDR3 is 16 residues long. With V trimmed by 5 bases and J by 3 bases, 9 bases remained unmatched. The CDR3 loop reads CASSAQQGVGGNTIYF. The DNA of the CDR3 is TGTGCCAGCAGTGCCCAACAGGGGGTGGGTGGAAACACCATATATTTT.

This clone appeared a few times. CDR3 sequence (DNA): TGTGCCAGCAGTTTAGGACAGAAGTCCTACGAGCAGTACTTC. This gives the protein CASSLGQKSYEQYF. This rearrangement joins TRBV6-5 to TRBJ2-7, with a possible D match to TRBD1 (6 bases). Germline CDR1 is MNHEY and CDR2 is SVGAGI. This CDR3 is 14 amino acids long. The ends were cut back, 4 bases at V and 1 base at J, with 11 bases in the middle.

This clone was recorded only once. The chain carries TRBV5-6 and TRBJ1-5; D remains ambiguous. The CDR3 has 12 residues. Germline V CDR1 and CDR2: SGHDT, YYEEEE. V lost 2 bases to trimming and J lost 4 bases, with 4 bases between them. In DNA, the CDR3 is TGTGCCAGCAGCTTTTCAAATCAGCCCCAGCATTTT. Its protein is CASSFSNQPQHF.

The V call is TRBV9, the J call TRBJ2-1, with 8 bases identical to TRBD2. Losses at the gene ends were 4 bases for V and 2 bases for J; bases not matched to a gene: 8. Germline values: CDR1 SGDLS, CDR2 YYNGEE. The CDR3 runs 16 residues. The CDR3 DNA sequence: TGTGCCAGCAGCCGGGAGGGCGGGAGTACCTACAATGAGCAGTTCTTC. Translated: CASSREGGSTYNEQFF.

This sequence joins TRBV27 and TRBJ2-7; 8 bases map to TRBD1. The J segment lost 6 bases and the V segment lost 5 bases, leaving 9 bases of the junction unmatched. CDR3 size: 14 residues. CDR1 MNHEY and CDR2 SMNVEV come from the germline V gene (reference sequence). The DNA of the CDR3 is TGTGCCAGCAGTCCGACGACAGGGGCCGGCGAGCAGTACTTC. Its protein is CASSPTTGAGEQYF.

This sequence joins TRBV30 and TRBJ2-1, with D perhaps matching TRBD2 (5 bases). Between the trimmed V and J ends, which lost 5 bases and 2 bases, there was a span of 13 bases. This CDR3 is built from 14 residues. From germline, CDR1 is GTSNPN and CDR2 SVGIG (reference sequence). The CDR3 nucleotides are TGTGCCTGGGGATTAAGCGGTGCCTACAATGAGCAGTTCTTC. Encoded protein: CAWGLSGAYNEQFF.

The genes are TRBV5-1 and TRBJ2-7; possible D gene TRBD1, 6 bases. V lost 4 bases, J lost 2 bases, and 13 bases lay in between. CDR3 length: 14 residues. Germline V lookup: CDR1 SGHRS, CDR2 YFSETQ. CDR3 protein: CASSVSGVPYEQYF. As DNA, the CDR3 is TGCGCCAGCAGCGTGTCAGGGGTACCCTACGAGCAGTACTTC.

As DNA, the CDR3 is TGCGCCAGCAGCTTGGCACTAGCGGGAGTTCAAGATACGCAGTATTTT. Residues: CASSLALAGVQDTQYF. The V call is TRBV5-1, the J call TRBJ2-3, with TRBD2 matching 11 bases. Germline values: CDR1 SGHRS, CDR2 YFSETQ. This CDR3 has 16 residues. V was pared by 0 bases and J by 5 bases, with 5 bases of the junction left unmatched. Variable domain in full (rest from reference TRBV5-1 and TRBJ2-3): KAGVTQTPRYLIKTRGQQVTLSCSPISGHRSVSWYQQTPGQGLQFLFEYFSETQRNKGNFPGRFSGRQFSNSRSEMNVSTLELGDSALYLCASSLALAGVQDTQYFGPGTRLTVL.

V usage is TRBV9 and J usage is TRBJ2-2; D not certain. Trimming removed 5 bases from V and 0 bases from J, with 8 bases in between. The CDR3 loop spans 14 amino acids. The V gene's germline CDR1 is SGDLS and CDR2 YYNGEE. This CDR3 reads CASRGYPNTGELFF. The CDR3 DNA is TGTGCCAGCAGGGGGTATCCGAACACCGGGGAGCTGTTTTTT.

This chain connects TRBV7-2 to TRBJ1-5, with D perhaps TRBD1 (6 bases). This CDR3 has 12 residues. V lost 2 bases to trimming and J lost 9 bases, with 8 bases between them. CDR1 SGHTA and CDR2 FQGNSA come from the germline V gene. CDR3 sequence (DNA): TGTGCCAGCAGCTTAAAGACAGGGCCCCAGCATTTT. It yields the protein CASSLKTGPQHF.

The chain employs TRBV18 and TRBJ2-7; D gene uncertain. CDR1 and CDR2 from the germline V gene are KGHSH and LQKENI. CDR3 size: 12 residues. V dropped 2 bases and J dropped 3 bases, with 5 bases sitting between them. CDR3 sequence (DNA): TGTGCCAGCTCACCATACGGCTACGAGCAGTACTTC. This codes for CASSPYGYEQYF.

The chain has TRBV9 and TRBJ1-1; D is uncertain. This CDR3 contains 16 residues. V lost 4 bases and J lost 3, with 19 bases in between. The germline gives CDR1 SGDLS, CDR2 YYNGEE. In nucleotides, the CDR3 is TGTGCCAGCAGCCACTCAGGAGAAGGTGTGGACACTGAAGCTTTCTTT. As protein: CASSHSGEGVDTEAFF.

The rearrangement joins TRBV27 to TRBJ1-4; possible D gene TRBD1, 5 bases. CDR1 and CDR2 (germline): MNHEY, SMNVEV (reference sequence). Trimming cost V 5 bases and J 3 bases, with 16 bases left between them. The CDR3 is made up of 16 amino acids. For the CDR3, the DNA is TGTGCCAGCAGTCCCCCGTCCGGGGCTCCTAATGAAAAACTGTTTTTT. It translates to CASSPPSGAPNEKLFF. Using reference TRBV27 and TRBJ1-4 for the parts outside the CDR3, the full variable domain is EAQVTQNPRYLITVTGKKLTVTCSQNMNHEYMSWYRQDPGLGLRQIYYSMNVEVTDKGDVPEGYKVSRKEKRNFPLILESPSPNQTSLYFCASSPPSGAPNEKLFFGSGTQLSVL.

The V call is TRBV9, the J call TRBJ2-2; D is uncertain. Germline values: CDR1 SGDLS, CDR2 YYNGEE. This CDR3 spans 12 amino acids. V gave up 4 bases and J gave up 5 bases, with 6 bases separating them. The chain's CDR3 is CASSNPTGELFF. The CDR3 region has the DNA TGTGCCAGCAGCAATCCAACCGGGGAGCTGTTTTTT.